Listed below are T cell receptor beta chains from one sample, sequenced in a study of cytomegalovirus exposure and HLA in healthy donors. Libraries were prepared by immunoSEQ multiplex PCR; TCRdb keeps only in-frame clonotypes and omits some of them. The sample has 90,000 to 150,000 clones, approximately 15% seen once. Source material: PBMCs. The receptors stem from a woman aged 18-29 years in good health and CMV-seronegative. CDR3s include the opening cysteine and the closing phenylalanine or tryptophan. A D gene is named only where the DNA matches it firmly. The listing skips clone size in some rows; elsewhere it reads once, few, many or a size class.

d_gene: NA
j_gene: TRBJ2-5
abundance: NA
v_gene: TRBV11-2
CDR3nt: TGTGCCAGCAGCCCTCGCGGGGGACAGGACCAAGAGACCCAGTACTTC
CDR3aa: CASSPRGGQDQETQYF

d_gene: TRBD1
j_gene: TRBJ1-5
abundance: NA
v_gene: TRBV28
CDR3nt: TGTGCCAGCAGTTTCTCGGGTACGGACAGGGTCAATCAGCCCCAGCATTTT
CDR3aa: CASSFSGTDRVNQPQHF

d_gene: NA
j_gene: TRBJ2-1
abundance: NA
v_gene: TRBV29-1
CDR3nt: TGCAGCGTTGAAAGGGACTTGAACTTCTACAATGAGCAGTTCTTC
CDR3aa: CSVERDLNFYNEQFF

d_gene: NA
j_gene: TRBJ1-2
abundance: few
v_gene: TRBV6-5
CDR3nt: TGTGCCAGCAACCGAATTGGGGGGGCCGGTGGTTACACCTTC
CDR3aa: CASNRIGGAGGYTF

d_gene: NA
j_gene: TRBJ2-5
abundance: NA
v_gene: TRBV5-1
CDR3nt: TGCGCCAGCAGCTTGGTACAGGGCTGGGAGACCCAGTACTTC
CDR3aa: CASSLVQGWETQYF

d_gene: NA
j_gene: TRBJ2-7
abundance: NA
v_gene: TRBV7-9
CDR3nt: TGTGCCAGCAGCCACCAGGGATTGGCCTCCGAGCAGTACTTC
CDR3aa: CASSHQGLASEQYF

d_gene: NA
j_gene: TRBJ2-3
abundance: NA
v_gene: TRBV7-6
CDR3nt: TGTGCCAGCAGCTTAGACAGGGCCACAGATACGCAGTATTTT
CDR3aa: CASSLDRATDTQYF

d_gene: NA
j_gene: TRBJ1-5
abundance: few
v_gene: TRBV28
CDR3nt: TGTGCCAGCAGTTCGGCCGGGGGAAGCAATCAGCCCCAGCATTTT
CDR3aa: CASSSAGGSNQPQHF

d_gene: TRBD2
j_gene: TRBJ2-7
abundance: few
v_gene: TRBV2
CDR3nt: TGTGCCTGTCGGACTAGCGGTTACGAGCAGTACTTC
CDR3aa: CACRTSGYEQYF

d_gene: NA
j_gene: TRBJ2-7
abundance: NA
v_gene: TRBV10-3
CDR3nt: TGTGCCATCGGGGCCCGAATAGCTAGTTCCTACGAGCAGTACTTC
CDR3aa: CAIGARIASSYEQYF

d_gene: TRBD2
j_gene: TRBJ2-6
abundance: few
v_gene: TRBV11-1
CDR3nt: TGTGCCAGCAGCGCCCGGGGGGCTGGGGCCAACGTCCTGACTTTC
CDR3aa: CASSARGAGANVLTF

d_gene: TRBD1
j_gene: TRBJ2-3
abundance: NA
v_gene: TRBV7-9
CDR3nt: TGTGCCAGCACCCCGAGGGACAGGGGAAGAGATACGCAGTATTTT
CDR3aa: CASTPRDRGRDTQYF

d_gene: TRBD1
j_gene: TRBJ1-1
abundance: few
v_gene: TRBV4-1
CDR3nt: TGCGCCAGCAGCCAGGTCACAGGGGGAGGTACTGAAGCTTTCTTT
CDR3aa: CASSQVTGGGTEAFF

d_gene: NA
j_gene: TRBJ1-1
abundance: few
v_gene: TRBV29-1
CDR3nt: TGCAGCGTTGAGGGTGGCAGGGGCGGAACTGAAGCTTTCTTT
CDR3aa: CSVEGGRGGTEAFF

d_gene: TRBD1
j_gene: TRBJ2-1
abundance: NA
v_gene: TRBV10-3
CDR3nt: TGTGCCAGCCTGGGACAGAACAATGAGCAGTTCTTC
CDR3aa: CASLGQNNEQFF

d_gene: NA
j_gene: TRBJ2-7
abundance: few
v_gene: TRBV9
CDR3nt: TGTGCCAGCAGCGTAGGTACCGGTACCTCCTACGAGCAGTACTTC
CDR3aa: CASSVGTGTSYEQYF